This T cell receptor beta chain derives from a study of blood T cell repertoires in COVID-19. The repertoire was sequenced with immunoSEQ multiplex PCR; TCRdb's copy has only in-frame clones and lacks some. The sample contains 120,000 or so clones, 65% to 90% of which appear only once. After removal of 3 bases from V and 0 bases from J, the junction contained 15 bases not matched to a gene. The CDR3 is 20 residues long. The V gene's germline CDR1 is LGHDT and CDR2 YNNKEL (reference sequence). The clonotype comes from a woman older than 75 with acute or convalescent COVID-19. The V and J genes are TRBV3-1 (or the pseudogene TRBV3-2) and TRBJ1-3; TRBD1 agrees at 9 bases. Sequencing input: peripheral blood. In DNA form, the CDR3 reads TGTGCCAGCAGCCACCCCCCCGGACAGGGGTCCACCAGCTCTGGAAACACCATATATTTT. Its translation is CASSHPPGQGSTSSGNTIYF.